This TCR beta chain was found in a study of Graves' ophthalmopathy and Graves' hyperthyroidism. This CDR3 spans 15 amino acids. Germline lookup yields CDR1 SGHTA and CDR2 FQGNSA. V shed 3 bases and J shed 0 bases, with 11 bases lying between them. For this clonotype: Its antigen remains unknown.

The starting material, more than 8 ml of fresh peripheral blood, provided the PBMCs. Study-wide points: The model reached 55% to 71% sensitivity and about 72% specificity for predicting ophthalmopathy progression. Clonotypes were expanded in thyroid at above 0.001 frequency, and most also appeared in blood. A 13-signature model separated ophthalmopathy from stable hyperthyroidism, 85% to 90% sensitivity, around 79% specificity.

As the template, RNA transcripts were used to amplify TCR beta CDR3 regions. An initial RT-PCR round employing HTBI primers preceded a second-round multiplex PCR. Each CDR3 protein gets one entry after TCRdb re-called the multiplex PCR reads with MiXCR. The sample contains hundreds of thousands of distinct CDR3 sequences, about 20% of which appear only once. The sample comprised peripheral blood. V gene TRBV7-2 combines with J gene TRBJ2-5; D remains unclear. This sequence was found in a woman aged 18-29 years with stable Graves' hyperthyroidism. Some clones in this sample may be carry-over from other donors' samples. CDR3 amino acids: CASSFHLGNQETQYF. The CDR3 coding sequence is TGTGCCAGCAGCTTCCATTTGGGGAACCAAGAGACCCAGTACTTC.